Detailed here is one T cell receptor beta chain. The data were obtained in a study of blood T cell repertoires in COVID-19. Study summary: T cells, B-cell-depleted T cells, or PBMCs provided the cDNA or gDNA that served as material.

Losses at the gene ends were 10 bases for V and 4 bases for J; bases not matched to a gene: 5. CDR1 is SNHLY, CDR2 FYNNEI, per germline. The CDR3 runs to 14 residues. Under the authors' procedure: Researchers report that nucleated cell counts were estimated from reference gene primer amplification. Using immunoSEQ multiplex PCR, the repertoire was profiled, and TCRdb retains in-frame clones only, with some absent. V and J calls and clone size are those listed in that table; D and trimming were worked out from the DNA. The sample records 190,000 or so clones, about four fifths being singletons. What the recovered Cohort 3 donors had was two negative PCRs, clearance, or symptom resolution.

The clonotype was recovered from a man in his forties or fifties who had recovered from COVID-19. Sequenced material: PBMCs or T cells enriched from blood (not recorded which). This chain uses TRBV2 with TRBJ2-5, with TRBD2 matching 14 bases. The CDR3 sequence: CANAGTSGRETQYF. The DNA for the CDR3 is TGTGCCAATGCCGGGACTAGCGGGAGAGAGACCCAGTACTTC.